These T cell receptor beta chains were read from a single sample in a study of cytomegalovirus exposure and HLA in healthy donors. Some clones are missing from TCRdb's copy, which holds only in-frame ones; the method was immunoSEQ multiplex PCR. Counted here are over 100,000 clones, about 70% occurring once; the ten biggest clones make up around 2%. The sequenced sample was PBMCs. The receptors stem from a human donor in good health. Each CDR3 is given with its conserved first and last residue. A D gene is named only where the DNA matches it firmly. Only part of the rows carry a size: once, few, many, or a class if the clone is expanded.

TRBV18,TRBD2,TRBJ2-7,-,CASSATSGRDYEQYF,TGTGCCAGCTCAGCAACTAGCGGGAGGGACTACGAGCAGTACTTC
TRBV6-1,TRBD2,TRBJ2-7,once,CASNPGREQGYEQYF,TGTGCCAGCAATCCAGGGCGGGAGCAAGGCTACGAGCAGTACTTC
TRBV5-6,-,TRBJ2-5,few,CASSFTGQETQYF,TGTGCCAGCAGCTTCACAGGGCAAGAGACCCAGTACTTC
TRBV30,TRBD2,TRBJ2-2,-,CAWSVLTSGGASVGELFF,TGTGCCTGGAGTGTATTGACTAGCGGGGGGGCCAGTGTCGGGGAGCTGTTTTTT
TRBV7-2,-,TRBJ2-4,-,CASSLEPGLAKNIQYF,TGTGCCAGCAGCTTAGAGCCGGGACTAGCCAAAAACATTCAGTACTTC
TRBV2,-,TRBJ2-3,-,CASSERQGIGDTQYF,TGTGCCAGCAGTGAAAGGCAGGGGATAGGGGATACGCAGTATTTT
TRBV27,TRBD2,TRBJ2-1,-,CASSLFSGNEQFF,TGTGCCAGCAGTTTATTTAGCGGGAATGAGCAGTTCTTC
TRBV5-1,-,TRBJ1-4,-,CASSPEGANEKLFF,TGCGCCAGCAGCCCCGAGGGGGCTAATGAAAAACTGTTTTTT
TRBV14,TRBD1,TRBJ1-1,once,CASSQQQGGGAFF,TGTGCCAGCAGCCAACAACAGGGGGGGGGCGCTTTCTTT
TRBV5-1,-,TRBJ1-1,-,CASSLMQSNTEAFF,TGCGCCAGCAGCTTAATGCAGTCGAACACTGAAGCTTTCTTT
TRBV28,-,TRBJ2-7,once,CASRNRYEQYF,TGTGCCAGCAGAAATCGGTACGAGCAGTACTTC
TRBV6-5,-,TRBJ1-4,-,CASSVGGPNEKLFF,TGTGCCAGCAGCGTAGGGGGACCTAATGAAAAACTGTTTTTT
TRBV7-7,-,TRBJ2-5,-,CASSLSQGETQYF,TGTGCCAGCAGCTTATCCCAGGGGGAGACCCAGTACTTC
TRBV6-5,-,TRBJ1-5,-,CASSTRGQPQHF,TGTGCCAGCAGTACAAGGGGACAGCCCCAGCATTTT
TRBV19,-,TRBJ1-5,once,CASRDSTYSNQPQHF,TGTGCCAGTAGGGACAGCACCTATAGCAATCAGCCCCAGCATTTT
TRBV19,TRBD1,TRBJ1-5,-,CASRETGGNQPQHF,TGTGCCAGTAGGGAGACAGGGGGCAATCAGCCCCAGCATTTT
TRBV15,TRBD1,TRBJ1-1,-,CATSIPGTGRNSEAFF,TGTGCCACCAGCATCCCCGGGACAGGGCGGAACAGTGAAGCTTTCTTT
TRBV5-4,-,TRBJ2-2,-,CASGRESGELFF,TGTGCCAGCGGCAGGGAATCCGGGGAGCTGTTTTTT